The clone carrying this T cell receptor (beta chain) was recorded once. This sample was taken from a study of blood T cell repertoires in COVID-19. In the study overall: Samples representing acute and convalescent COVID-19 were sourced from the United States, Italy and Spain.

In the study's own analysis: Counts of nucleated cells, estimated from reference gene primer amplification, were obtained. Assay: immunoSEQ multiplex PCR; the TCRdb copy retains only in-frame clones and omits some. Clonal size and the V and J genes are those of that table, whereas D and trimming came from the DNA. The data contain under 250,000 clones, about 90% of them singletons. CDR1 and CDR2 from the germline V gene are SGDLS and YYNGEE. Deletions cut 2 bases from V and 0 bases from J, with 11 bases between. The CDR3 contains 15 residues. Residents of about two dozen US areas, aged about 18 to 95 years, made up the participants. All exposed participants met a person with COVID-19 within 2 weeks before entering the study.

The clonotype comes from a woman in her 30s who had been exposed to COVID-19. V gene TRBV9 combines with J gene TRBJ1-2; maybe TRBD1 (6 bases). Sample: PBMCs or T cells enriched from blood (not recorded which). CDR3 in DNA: TGTGCCAGCAGCGTTGACAGGACTCCTAACTATGGCTACACCTTC. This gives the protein CASSVDRTPNYGYTF.